The rows below give T cell receptor beta chains drawn from one sample of a study of beta chain features in type 1 diabetes. Here immunoSEQ multiplex PCR was the method, and the copy in TCRdb shows in-frame clones only, minus some. The sample includes about 250,000 clones, 13% to 15% seen only once; the top ten take 0.026%. Sequencing used naive CD4+ T cells from blood. The receptors were gathered from a woman between 40 and 55 years old in good health. CDR3s include the opening cysteine and the closing phenylalanine or tryptophan. Fields, in order: D gene, J gene, clone size, V gene, CDR3 protein, CDR3 DNA. A D gene is named only where the DNA matches it firmly. Rows give clone size only sometimes, using once, few, many, or a class for an expanded clone.

TRBD1 | TRBJ1-6 | NA | TRBV7-8 | CASSAIVFAGQGNSPLHF | TGTGCCAGCAGCGCCATTGTATTTGCGGGACAGGGGAATTCACCCCTCCACTTT
NA | TRBJ1-2 | NA | TRBV7-9 | CASSPAPSSNYGYTF | TGTGCCAGCAGCCCCGCGCCCTCGTCTAACTATGGCTACACCTTC
TRBD1 | TRBJ2-7 | NA | TRBV7-6 | CASSSRDRDEQYF | TGTGCCAGCAGCTCCCGGGACAGGGACGAGCAGTACTTC
TRBD1 | TRBJ1-4 | few | TRBV7-9 | CASSDTGALNEKLFF | TGTGCCAGCAGCGATACAGGGGCCCTTAATGAAAAACTGTTTTTT
NA | TRBJ2-3 | NA | TRBV27 | CASSLTKRPSTDTQYF | TGTGCCAGCAGTTTAACAAAGCGCCCGAGCACAGATACGCAGTATTTT
TRBD2 | TRBJ2-7 | NA | TRBV2 | CASSERAGGLYEQYF | TGTGCCAGCAGTGAACGAGCGGGGGGTCTCTACGAGCAGTACTTC
NA | TRBJ1-5 | few | TRBV25-1 | CASSGGTPYSNQPQHF | TGTGCCAGCAGTGGGGGGACACCATATAGCAATCAGCCCCAGCATTTT
TRBD1 | TRBJ2-4 | many | TRBV19 | CASSKDRGMVQYF | TGTGCCAGTAGCAAGGACAGGGGTATGGTTCAGTACTTC
TRBD1 | TRBJ2-7 | few | TRBV4-3 | CASSQNRDRDYEQYF | TGCGCCAGCAGCCAGAACCGGGACAGGGATTACGAGCAGTACTTC
NA | TRBJ2-3 | few | TRBV7-9 | CASSFGRGIDTQYF | TGTGCCAGCAGCTTTGGACGGGGTATAGATACGCAGTATTTT
NA | TRBJ1-2 | NA | TRBV10-2 | CASSDRGAQAHYGYTF | TGCGCCAGCAGTGACCGGGGAGCCCAAGCTCACTATGGCTACACCTTC
TRBD1 | TRBJ2-5 | NA | TRBV7-9 | CASSLGRTGQETQYF | TGTGCCAGCAGCTTAGGCCGGACAGGGCAAGAGACCCAGTACTTC
NA | TRBJ1-5 | NA | TRBV4-3 | CASSHSGQILNQPQHF | TGCGCCAGCAGCCACTCAGGACAGATTCTTAATCAGCCCCAGCATTTT
NA | TRBJ1-5 | NA | TRBV7-2 | CASSPLGAGDQPQHF | TGTGCCAGCAGCCCCCTAGGGGCAGGGGATCAGCCCCAGCATTTT
TRBD2 | TRBJ2-5 | NA | TRBV5-1 | CASSQLAAQETQYF | TGCGCCAGCAGCCAACTAGCGGCCCAAGAGACCCAGTACTTC
TRBD2 | TRBJ2-1 | NA | TRBV4-1 | CASTFTSGYNEQFF | TGCGCCAGCACCTTTACTAGCGGTTACAATGAGCAGTTCTTC
NA | TRBJ1-1 | few | TRBV10-3 | CAISARDNEAFF | TGTGCCATCAGCGCCCGGGACAATGAAGCTTTCTTT
NA | TRBJ1-1 | once | TRBV19 | CASSTPALGGNTEAFF | TGTGCCAGTAGTACCCCGGCGCTCGGGGGAAACACTGAAGCTTTCTTT
TRBD1 | TRBJ1-5 | NA | TRBV12-5 | CASGRQGNQPQHF | TGTGCTAGTGGTCGACAGGGAAATCAGCCCCAGCATTTT
NA | TRBJ1-1 | few | TRBV29-1 | CSVVSRPLRAFF | TGCAGCGTTGTTTCCCGACCCCTGAGGGCTTTCTTT
NA | TRBJ2-3 | few | TRBV7-2 | CASSFGNSASTDTQYF | TGTGCCAGCAGCTTTGGTAATAGCGCTAGCACAGATACGCAGTATTTT
TRBD1 | TRBJ1-1 | NA | TRBV5-6 | CASSRGTVLMNTEAFF | TGTGCCAGCAGCCGGGGGACAGTCCTAATGAACACTGAAGCTTTCTTT
NA | TRBJ1-2 | few | TRBV21-1 | CASSTLARYYGYTF | TGTGCCAGCAGCACCCTCGCCCGGTACTATGGCTACACCTTC
NA | TRBJ2-1 | few | TRBV19 | CASSISTGHSYNEQFF | TGTGCCAGTAGTATATCCACAGGGCACTCCTACAATGAGCAGTTCTTC
TRBD2 | TRBJ2-3 | few | TRBV11-2 | CASSLSGRGGTDTQYF | TGTGCCAGCAGCTTATCGGGGCGGGGGGGTACAGATACGCAGTATTTT
NA | TRBJ2-7 | few | TRBV6-1 | CASSELHRVVYEQYF | TGTGCCAGCAGTGAATTGCACAGGGTAGTTTACGAGCAGTACTTC
TRBD1 | TRBJ1-1 | few | TRBV11-2 | CASSLKTGVTEAFF | TGTGCCAGCAGCTTGAAAACAGGGGTCACTGAAGCTTTCTTT
NA | TRBJ2-7 | few | TRBV27 | CASSFRGAGTYEQYF | TGTGCCAGCAGTTTTCGTGGGGCGGGGACCTACGAGCAGTACTTC
TRBD2 | TRBJ2-7 | NA | TRBV5-1 | CASTLVAGTVYEQYF | TGCGCCAGCACCCTCGTAGCGGGGACGGTCTACGAGCAGTACTTC
TRBD1 | TRBJ2-3 | NA | TRBV27 | CASRDRTDTQYF | TGTGCCAGCAGGGACAGGACAGATACGCAGTATTTT
TRBD1 | TRBJ1-2 | NA | TRBV6-5 | CASRGQGGANYGYTF | TGTGCCAGCAGAGGACAGGGTGGGGCTAACTATGGCTACACCTTC
TRBD1 | TRBJ2-5 | few | TRBV9 | CASSVYRGPVETQYF | TGTGCCAGCAGCGTCTACAGGGGTCCGGTAGAGACCCAGTACTTC
NA | TRBJ2-7 | NA | TRBV27 | CASSLGGSSYEQYF | TGTGCCAGCAGTTTAGGGGGGAGCTCCTACGAGCAGTACTTC
NA | TRBJ2-1 | few | TRBV18 | CASSPPRAGRSYNEQFF | TGTGCCAGCTCACCACCGAGGGCAGGACGCTCCTACAATGAGCAGTTCTTC
NA | TRBJ2-5 | NA | TRBV11-2 | CASSPPGQETQYF | TGTGCCAGCAGCCCACCGGGCCAAGAGACCCAGTACTTC